This TCR beta chain was identified in a study of blood T cell repertoires in COVID-19. For the study at large: Acute and convalescent COVID-19 specimens originated in the United States, Italy and Spain. Sample material is recorded as cDNA or gDNA derived from T cells, B-cell-depleted T cells, or PBMCs.

Study processing details: The assay estimated nucleated cells by amplifying reference gene primers. Sequenced by immunoSEQ multiplex PCR; TCRdb stores in-frame clones only, minus some. V and J calls and clone size follow that table, whereas D and trimming were derived from the DNA. Among approximately 180,000 clones, 70% to 90% were seen once, and the ten largest hold 15% to 20%. The Seattle patients joined while their infection was active and were tracked longitudinally afterward. J was trimmed by 4 bases and V by 4 bases; bases with no gene match: 4. CDR1 SGHNT and CDR2 YYREEE come from the germline V gene (reference sequence). CDR3 length: 14 residues.

Specimen: peripheral blood. The V and J genes are TRBV5-4 and TRBJ1-3; 8 nucleotides agree with TRBD1. The receptor comes from a person aged 65-85 years with COVID-19, enrolled during active disease. The CDR3 nucleotides are TGTGCCAGCAGCGAGACAGGGGCCGGAAACACCATATATTTT. Protein product: CASSETGAGNTIYF. Full variable domain (outside the CDR3, taken from reference TRBV5-4 and TRBJ1-3): ETGVTQSPTHLIKTRGQQVTLRCSSQSGHNTVSWYQQALGQGPQFIFQYYREEENGRGNFPPRFSGLQFPNYSSELNVNALELDDSALYLCASSETGAGNTIYFGEGSWLTVV.